The T cell receptor beta chain under discussion was sequenced for a study of early T cells in non-severe SARS-CoV-2 infection. Study information: Alpha and beta chains were unpaired, from unsorted whole-blood bulk RNA. Study-wide results and limits: A preference for anti-spike CD8 responses marked VDJdb matching, which missed private and CD4 specificities.

Separate cDNA molecules each had unique molecular identifiers attached to them. TCRdb passed the 5' RACE reads through MiXCR, listing each CDR3 protein once. The sample holds 55,000 to 65,000 distinct CDR3 sequences, under 10% seen once. At least ten counts were recorded for this clonotype. Its antigen is undetermined. V lost 5 bases, J lost 6 bases, and 14 bases lay in between. The CDR3 covers 14 residues. Per germline, CDR1 SEHNR and CDR2 FQNEAQ (reference sequence). The sequencing input was whole blood. The receptor was derived from an adult who was a healthcare worker with PCR-confirmed SARS-CoV-2 infection or an uninfected control (not recorded which). The rearrangement uses TRBV7-9 and TRBJ1-5; D gene unclear. The CDR3 sequence is CASSQAWEGQPQHF. As DNA, the CDR3 is TGTGCCAGCAGCCAAGCTTGGGAGGGTCAGCCCCAGCATTTT.